The 18 T cell receptor beta chains below come from one sample, sequenced in a study of immune evolution from preneoplasia to lung adenocarcinoma. Profiling relied on immunoSEQ multiplex PCR, and the TCRdb table lists in-frame clones only, not all of them. This sample has more than 12,000 clones, with roughly four fifths found just once. The specimen was FFPE minimally invasive lung adenocarcinoma tissue. The receptors shown here come from a person aged 55 to 79 with lung adenocarcinoma.

The chain combines TRBV7-9 with TRBJ1-1, with D hard to call. The CDR3 consists of 14 residues. CDR1 and CDR2 from the germline V gene are SEHNR and FQNEAQ (reference sequence). Trimming shortened V by 2 bases and J by 8 bases, and 15 bases separated the two germline ends. The CDR3 protein is CASSLHTAMGEAFF. The CDR3 DNA reads as TGTGCCAGCAGCTTACATACAGCGATGGGGGAAGCTTTCTTT.

The chain is built from TRBV28 and TRBJ2-1, with D perhaps matching TRBD1 or TRBD2 (6 bases each). Trimming pared 3 bases from V and 14 bases from J, leaving 14 bases between. Germline loops: CDR1 MDHEN, CDR2 SYDVKM. The CDR3 has 12 residues. The CDR3 reads CASSLMGGEEFF. In DNA form, the CDR3 reads TGTGCCAGCAGTTTGATGGGGGGCGAGGAGTTCTTC.

The chain couples TRBV27 to TRBJ1-4, with a tentative D call TRBD1 (6 bases). Germline CDR1 MNHEY, CDR2 SMNVEV (reference sequence). Trimming removed 6 bases from V and 0 bases from J, with 20 bases in between. The CDR3 has 18 residues. CDR3 protein: CASSSGTPGLTTNEKLFF. CDR3 nucleotides: TGTGCCAGCAGCTCCGGGACACCCGGACTTACAACTAATGAAAAACTGTTTTTT. Variable domain in full (rest from reference TRBV27 and TRBJ1-4): EAQVTQNPRYLITVTGKKLTVTCSQNMNHEYMSWYRQDPGLGLRQIYYSMNVEVTDKGDVPEGYKVSRKEKRNFPLILESPSPNQTSLYFCASSSGTPGLTTNEKLFFGSGTQLSVL.

This chain connects TRBV7-9 to TRBJ2-7, with D possibly TRBD2 on 7 matching bases. The CDR3 loop spans 15 amino acids. V lost 2 bases and J lost 0, with 11 bases in between. CDR1 and CDR2 (germline): SEHNR, FQNEAQ (reference sequence). CDR3 residues: CASSLRAGASYEQYF. For the CDR3, the DNA is TGTGCCAGCAGCTTACGGGCGGGGGCCTCCTACGAGCAGTACTTC.

Regarding this clone: This CDR3 is also generated by other DNA sequences in the sample. The V and J genes are TRBV9 and TRBJ2-7, with 9 bases matching TRBD2. Germline CDR1 is SGDLS and CDR2 is YYNGEE. The V segment lost 2 bases and the J segment 3 bases; nucleotides outside the gene matches: 3. CDR3 size: 14 residues. CDR3 protein: CASSVAGGNYEQYF. Here the CDR3 DNA reads TGTGCCAGCAGCGTCGCGGGAGGGAACTACGAGCAGTACTTC.

The V gene is TRBV6-4, the J gene TRBJ1-1, with D possibly TRBD1 on 5 matching bases. V lost 3 bases, J lost 4 bases, and 12 bases lay in between. The CDR3 consists of 14 residues. From germline, CDR1 is MRHNA and CDR2 SNTAGT. In DNA form, the CDR3 reads TGTGCCAGCAGTGAGAGGGGTCCGGGCACTGAAGCTTTCTTT. It is translated as CASSERGPGTEAFF.

V is TRBV11-1 and J is TRBJ2-1; 11 bases fit TRBD2. Germline trimming cut 7 bases from V and 4 bases from J; bases unmatched to any gene: 6. This CDR3 region has 15 residues. The germline CDR1 and CDR2 sequences are SGHAT and FQDESV (reference sequence). This CDR3 reads CASIQTSGVYNEQFF. The CDR3 DNA sequence: TGTGCCAGCATCCAGACTAGCGGGGTATACAATGAGCAGTTCTTC.

The V and J genes are TRBV5-1 and TRBJ2-1; possibly TRBD2 for D (6 bases). V was pared by 6 bases and J by 6 bases, with 19 bases between. The CDR3 contains 15 residues. Looked up from germline, CDR1 is SGHRS and CDR2 is YFSETQ. The CDR3 nucleotides read TGCGCCAGCAATCTGTCCCCGGGAGCCGTCAATGAGCAGTTCTTC. Amino acids: CASNLSPGAVNEQFF.

The chain has TRBV4-1 and TRBJ2-1; TRBD1 might be the D (5 bases). V lost 0 bases, J lost 4 bases, and 10 bases lay in between. From germline, CDR1 is MGHRA and CDR2 YSYEKL. The CDR3 length is 15 residues. The CDR3 DNA is TGCGCCAGCAGCCAAGATGAGACAGCTTACAATGAGCAGTTCTTC. Protein: CASSQDETAYNEQFF.

This chain connects TRBV11-2 to TRBJ1-5; D perhaps matches TRBD1 (5 bases). This CDR3 has 15 amino acids. Germline CDR1 is SGHAT and CDR2 is FQNNGV. The germline V and J ends were trimmed by 1 base and 4 bases, with 11 bases remaining between them. The chain's CDR3 is CASSLAGQSNQPQHF. CDR3 in DNA: TGTGCCAGCAGCTTAGCGGGGCAGTCGAATCAGCCCCAGCATTTT.

The rearrangement links TRBV6-6 to TRBJ2-1; 7 nucleotides align to TRBD2. This CDR3 comprises 16 residues. Germline lookup yields CDR1 MNHNY and CDR2 SVGAGI (reference sequence). Trimming took 5 bases from V and 1 from J; bases not matched to a gene: 8. The CDR3 DNA follows: TGTGCCAGCAGTCGCAGCCAAGCGGGGTCCTACAATGAGCAGTTCTTC. Amino acids: CASSRSQAGSYNEQFF.

The chain joins TRBV6-6 to TRBJ2-3; 7 bases line up with TRBD1. The ends lost 6 bases at V and 5 bases at J; junction bases unmatched: 8. CDR3 size: 14 residues. In germline, CDR1 is MNHNY, CDR2 SVGAGI (reference sequence). The CDR3 protein is CASRWTGEGDTQYF. Written as DNA, the CDR3 is TGTGCCAGCAGATGGACAGGTGAAGGAGATACGCAGTATTTT.

This clone was seen a handful of times. The rearrangement joins TRBV13 to TRBJ2-5, with 8 bases that match TRBD2. V shed 5 bases and J 5 bases; nucleotides not matched to a gene: 10. The CDR3 totals 15 residues. In germline, CDR1 is PRHDT, CDR2 FYEKMQ (reference sequence). The DNA of the CDR3 is TGTGCCAGCAGCCCACAGGCGGGGGGCGAGGAGACCCAGTACTTC. Protein product: CASSPQAGGEETQYF.

The chain links TRBV5-1 to TRBJ2-2, with 7 bases that match TRBD1. The germline V gene has CDR1 SGHRS and CDR2 YFSETQ. The CDR3 sequence is 16 residues long. Unmatched junction bases numbered 5, after V lost 0 bases and J lost 3 bases. The CDR3 protein is CASSLATGLDTGELFF. For the CDR3, the DNA is TGCGCCAGCAGCTTGGCGACAGGGCTCGACACCGGGGAGCTGTTTTTT.

This chain joins TRBV7-3 and TRBJ2-3, with 11 bases lining up with TRBD2. V lost 5 bases to trimming and J lost 4 bases; unmatched junction nucleotides: 8. The CDR3 spans 16 residues. Germline lookup yields CDR1 SGHTA and CDR2 FQGTGA. The CDR3 region has the DNA TGTGCCAGCAGCACCGGGCTAGCGGGAGGTGCAGATACGCAGTATTTT. Amino acid sequence: CASSTGLAGGADTQYF.

This clone was found once. The chain couples TRBV4-3 to TRBJ1-1; perhaps TRBD1 as D (6 bases). There are 17 residues in the CDR3. Per germline, CDR1 LGHNA and CDR2 YSLEER. V dropped 1 base and J dropped 1 base, with 16 bases sitting between them. CDR3 nucleotide sequence: TGCGCCAGCAGCCAAGTTGGTCCGGGGGCCTCGAACACTGAAGCTTTCTTT. This sequence encodes CASSQVGPGASNTEAFF.

The chain is built from TRBV27 and TRBJ1-2; 9 nucleotides line up with TRBD1. V lost 8 bases to trimming and J lost 5 bases; unmatched junction nucleotides: 9. There are 14 residues in the CDR3. From germline, CDR1 is MNHEY and CDR2 SMNVEV (reference sequence). The CDR3 sequence is CASPADGQGYGYTF. CDR3 DNA: TGTGCCAGCCCAGCCGATGGACAGGGGTATGGCTACACCTTC.

J is TRBJ1-5 and V is TRBV28; 7 nucleotides align to TRBD1. Losses at the gene ends were 6 bases for V and 9 bases for J; bases not matched to a gene: 8. Looked up from germline, CDR1 is MDHEN and CDR2 is SYDVKM. The CDR3 spans 13 residues. The CDR3 loop is CASRSQGFRPQHF. As DNA, the CDR3 is TGTGCCAGCAGATCACAGGGGTTCAGGCCCCAGCATTTT.